The clone carrying this TCR beta chain showed up just a few times. The target antigen is unknown. This entry belongs to a study of blood T cells in healthy people across ages. Overall study results and limits: Diversity was higher, and naive CD4+ cells more numerous, in long-lived donors than in aged donors.

Together with a sample-barcoded 5' primer, a J-beta primer mix was included in a second PCR lasting 7 to 11 cycles. Each CDR3 protein gets one entry after TCRdb re-called the 5' RACE reads with MiXCR. This sample has 700,000 to 850,000 distinct CDR3 sequences, with roughly 35% found just once. The receptor comes from a man aged 18 to 30 in good health. The sample comprised blood.

The CDR3 here is CASSFKQDNSPLHF. The CDR3 nucleotides are TGTGCCAGCAGCTTTAAACAGGATAATTCACCCCTCCACTTT. The genes are TRBV11-2 and TRBJ1-6, with D perhaps TRBD1 (5 bases). Deletions cut 3 bases from V and 5 bases from J, with 8 bases between. The CDR3 consists of 14 residues. Germline CDR1 reads SGHAT; CDR2 reads FQNNGV.